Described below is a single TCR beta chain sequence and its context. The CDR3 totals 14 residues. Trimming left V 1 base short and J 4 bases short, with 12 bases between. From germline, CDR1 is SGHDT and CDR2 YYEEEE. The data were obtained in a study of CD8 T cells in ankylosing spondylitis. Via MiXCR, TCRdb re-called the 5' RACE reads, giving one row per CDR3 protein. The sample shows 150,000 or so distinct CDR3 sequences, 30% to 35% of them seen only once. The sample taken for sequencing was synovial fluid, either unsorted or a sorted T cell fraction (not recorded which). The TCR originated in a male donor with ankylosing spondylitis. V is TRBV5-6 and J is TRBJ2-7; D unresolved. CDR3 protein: CASSLWVSQYEQYF. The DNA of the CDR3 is TGTGCCAGCAGCTTGTGGGTCAGCCAATACGAGCAGTACTTC.